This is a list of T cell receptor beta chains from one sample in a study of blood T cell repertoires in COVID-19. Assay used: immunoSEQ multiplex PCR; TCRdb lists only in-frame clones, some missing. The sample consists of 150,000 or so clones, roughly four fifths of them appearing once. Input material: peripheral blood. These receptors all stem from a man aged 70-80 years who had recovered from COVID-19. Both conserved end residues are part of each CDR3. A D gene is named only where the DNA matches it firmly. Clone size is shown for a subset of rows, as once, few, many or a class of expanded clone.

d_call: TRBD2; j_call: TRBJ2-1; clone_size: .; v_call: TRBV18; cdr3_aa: CASSLTSGISSYNEQFF; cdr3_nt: TGTGCCAGCTCCCTCACTAGCGGGATCAGCTCCTACAATGAGCAGTTCTTC
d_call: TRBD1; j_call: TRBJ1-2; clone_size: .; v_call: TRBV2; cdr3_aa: CASSRDRTSYGYTF; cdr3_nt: TGTGCCAGCAGCCGGGACAGGACCTCCTATGGCTACACCTTC
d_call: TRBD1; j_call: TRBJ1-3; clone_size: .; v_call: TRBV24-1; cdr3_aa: CATSAGQGSGNTIYF; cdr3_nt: TGTGCCACCAGTGCCGGACAGGGTTCAGGAAACACCATATATTTT
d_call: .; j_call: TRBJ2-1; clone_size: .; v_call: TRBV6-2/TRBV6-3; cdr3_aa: CASSPDYSYNEQFF; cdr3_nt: TGTGCCAGCAGCCCAGACTACTCCTACAATGAGCAGTTCTTC
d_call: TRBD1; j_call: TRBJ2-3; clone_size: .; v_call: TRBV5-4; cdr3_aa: CASSSGQGGRYF; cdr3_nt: TGTGCCAGCAGCTCAGGACAGGGGGGCAGGTATTTT
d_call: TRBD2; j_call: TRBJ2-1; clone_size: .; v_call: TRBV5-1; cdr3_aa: CASTPAAGLYNEQFF; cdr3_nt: TGCGCCAGCACCCCCGCAGCGGGACTATACAATGAGCAGTTCTTC
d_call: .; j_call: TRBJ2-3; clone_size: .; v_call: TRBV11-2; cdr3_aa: CASSLSPADTDTQYF; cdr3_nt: TGTGCCAGCAGCTTAAGCCCAGCGGACACAGATACGCAGTATTTT
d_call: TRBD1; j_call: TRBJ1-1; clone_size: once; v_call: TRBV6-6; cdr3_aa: CASSYRQGMNTEAFF; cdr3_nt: TGTGCCAGCAGTTACAGACAGGGGATGAACACTGAAGCTTTCTTT
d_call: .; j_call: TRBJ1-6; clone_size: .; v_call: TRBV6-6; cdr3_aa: CASNGALNNSPLHF; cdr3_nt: TGTGCCAGCAATGGAGCACTCAATAATTCACCCCTCCACTTT
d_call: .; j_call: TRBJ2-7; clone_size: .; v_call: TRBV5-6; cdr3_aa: CASSFERFAYEQYF; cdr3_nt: TGTGCCAGCAGCTTCGAGAGGTTCGCCTACGAGCAGTACTTC
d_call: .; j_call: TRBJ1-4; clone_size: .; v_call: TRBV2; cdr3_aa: CASSETGVGGKLFF; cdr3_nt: TGTGCCAGCAGTGAAACTGGGGTAGGGGGAAAACTGTTTTTT
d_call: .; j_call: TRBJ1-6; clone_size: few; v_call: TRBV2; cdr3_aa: CASSTEGPYNSPLHF; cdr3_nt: TGTGCCAGCAGTACCGAGGGCCCCTATAATTCACCCCTCCACTTT
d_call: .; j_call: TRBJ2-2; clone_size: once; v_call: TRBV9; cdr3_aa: CASKTGNTGELFF; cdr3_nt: TGTGCCAGCAAGACAGGGAACACCGGGGAGCTGTTTTTT
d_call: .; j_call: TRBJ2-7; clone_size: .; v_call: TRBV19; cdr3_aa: CASSTSVSGAYEQYF; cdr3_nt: TGTGCCAGTAGTACGTCGGTCAGCGGAGCCTACGAGCAGTACTTC
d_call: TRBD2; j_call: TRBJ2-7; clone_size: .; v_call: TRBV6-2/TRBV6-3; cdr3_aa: CASSPDSGREYEQYF; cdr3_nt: TGTGCCAGCAGCCCCGATAGCGGGAGGGAGTACGAGCAGTACTTC
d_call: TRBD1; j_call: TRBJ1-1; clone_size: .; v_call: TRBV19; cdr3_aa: CASSMGQGITEAFF; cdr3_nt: TGTGCCAGTAGTATGGGACAGGGGATCACTGAAGCTTTCTTT
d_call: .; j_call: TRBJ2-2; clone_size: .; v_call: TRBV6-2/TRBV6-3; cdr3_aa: CASSYKLGGELFF; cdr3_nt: TGTGCCAGCAGTTACAAGCTCGGCGGGGAGCTGTTTTTT
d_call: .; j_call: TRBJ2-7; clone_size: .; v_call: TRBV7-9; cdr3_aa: CASSLTTSSYEQYF; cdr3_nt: TGTGCCAGCAGCTTAACTACGAGCTCCTACGAGCAGTACTTC
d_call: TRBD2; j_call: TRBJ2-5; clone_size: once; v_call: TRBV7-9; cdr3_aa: CASSLSLAGGRETQYF; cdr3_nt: TGTGCCAGCAGCTTAAGCTTAGCGGGAGGACGGGAGACCCAGTACTTC
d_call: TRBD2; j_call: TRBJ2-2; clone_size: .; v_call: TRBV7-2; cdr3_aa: CASSDRGTSGRTGELFF; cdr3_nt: TGTGCCAGCAGCGACCGAGGGACTAGCGGTAGGACCGGGGAGCTGTTTTTT
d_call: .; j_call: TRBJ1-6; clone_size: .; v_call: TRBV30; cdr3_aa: CAWSRQGGSPLHF; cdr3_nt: TGTGCCTGGAGCAGGCAGGGAGGTTCACCCCTCCACTTT
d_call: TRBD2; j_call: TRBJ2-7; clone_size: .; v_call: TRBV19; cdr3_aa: CASSGTSGSISYEQYF; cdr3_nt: TGTGCCAGTTCCGGGACTAGCGGGAGCATTTCCTACGAGCAGTACTTC
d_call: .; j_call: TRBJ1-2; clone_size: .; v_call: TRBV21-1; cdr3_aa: CASSKEREYGYTF; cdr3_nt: TGTGCCAGCAGCAAAGAACGGGAATATGGCTACACCTTC
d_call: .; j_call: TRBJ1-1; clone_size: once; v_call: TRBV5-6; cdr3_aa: CASSFDSLNTEAFF; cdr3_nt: TGTGCCAGCAGTTTCGACAGTTTGAACACTGAAGCTTTCTTT
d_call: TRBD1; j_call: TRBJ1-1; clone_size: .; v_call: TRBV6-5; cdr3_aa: CASNRGLNTEAFF; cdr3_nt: TGTGCCAGCAACAGGGGCCTGAACACTGAAGCTTTCTTT
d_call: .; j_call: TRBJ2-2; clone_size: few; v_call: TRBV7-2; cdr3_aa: CASSPQRLTNTGELFF; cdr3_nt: TGTGCCAGCAGCCCCCAGCGGCTTACGAACACCGGGGAGCTGTTTTTT
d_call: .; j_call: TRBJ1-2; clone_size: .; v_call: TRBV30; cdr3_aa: CAWGNRGGFGYTF; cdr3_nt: TGTGCCTGGGGAAATAGAGGTGGTTTTGGCTACACCTTC
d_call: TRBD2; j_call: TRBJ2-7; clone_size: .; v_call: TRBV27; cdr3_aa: CASSFSGRGREQYF; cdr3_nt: TGTGCCAGCAGTTTTAGCGGGAGAGGGCGCGAGCAGTACTTC
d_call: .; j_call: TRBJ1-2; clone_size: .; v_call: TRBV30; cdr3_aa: CAWRRTQGSYGYTF; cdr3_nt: TGTGCCTGGAGGCGTACGCAGGGTTCCTATGGCTACACCTTC
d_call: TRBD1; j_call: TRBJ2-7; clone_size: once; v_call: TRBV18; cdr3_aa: CASSPTGQVREQYF; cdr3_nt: TGTGCCAGCTCGCCAACCGGACAGGTCCGCGAGCAGTACTTC
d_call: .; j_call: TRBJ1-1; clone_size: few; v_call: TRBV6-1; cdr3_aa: CASSEPTGPPEAFF; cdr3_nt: TGTGCCAGCAGTGAACCCACAGGTCCCCCTGAAGCTTTCTTT
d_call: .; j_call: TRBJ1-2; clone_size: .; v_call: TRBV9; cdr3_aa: CASSNSGGDYGYTF; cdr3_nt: TGTGCCAGTAGCAATTCAGGAGGTGACTATGGCTACACCTTC
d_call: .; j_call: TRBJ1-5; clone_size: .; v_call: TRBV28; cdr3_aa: CASHRPDRSSPQHF; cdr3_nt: TGTGCCAGCCATCGCCCGGACAGAAGTAGCCCCCAGCATTTT
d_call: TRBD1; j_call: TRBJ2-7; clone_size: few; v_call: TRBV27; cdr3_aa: CASRGQGVSYEQYF; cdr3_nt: TGTGCCAGCAGGGGACAGGGGGTGTCCTACGAGCAGTACTTC
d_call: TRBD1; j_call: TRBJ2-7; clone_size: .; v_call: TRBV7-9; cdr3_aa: CASSPPGQGLYEQYF; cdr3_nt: TGTGCCAGCAGCCCACCGGGACAGGGTCTCTACGAGCAGTACTTC
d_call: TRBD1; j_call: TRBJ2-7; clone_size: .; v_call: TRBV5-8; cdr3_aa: CASKGGTGGYEQYF; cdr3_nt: TGTGCCAGCAAGGGTGGGACAGGGGGCTACGAGCAGTACTTC
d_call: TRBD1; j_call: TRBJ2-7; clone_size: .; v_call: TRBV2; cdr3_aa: CASREGQGGWGEQYF; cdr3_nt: TGTGCCAGCAGAGAAGGACAGGGTGGTTGGGGGGAGCAGTACTTC
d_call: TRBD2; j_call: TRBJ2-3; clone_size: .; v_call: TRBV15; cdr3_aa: CATSRGTSGSRADTQYF; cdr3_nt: TGTGCCACCAGCAGAGGGACTAGCGGGAGTCGGGCAGATACGCAGTATTTT
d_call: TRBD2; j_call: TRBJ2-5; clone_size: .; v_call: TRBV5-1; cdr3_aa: CASSLEGSGTSETQYF; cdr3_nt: TGCGCCAGCAGCTTGGAGGGTAGCGGGACTTCCGAGACCCAGTACTTC
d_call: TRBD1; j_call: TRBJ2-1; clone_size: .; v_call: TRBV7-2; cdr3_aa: CASSSPGQGAIGQFF; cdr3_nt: TGTGCCAGCAGCTCACCGGGACAGGGGGCGATTGGGCAGTTCTTC
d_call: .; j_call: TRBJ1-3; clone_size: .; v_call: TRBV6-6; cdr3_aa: CASNRQSGSGNTIYF; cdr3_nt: TGTGCCAGCAACCGACAGTCTGGCTCTGGAAACACCATATATTTT
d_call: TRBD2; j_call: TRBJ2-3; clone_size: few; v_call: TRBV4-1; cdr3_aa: CASSQDRPSGSSPDTQYF; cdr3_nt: TGCGCCAGCAGCCAAGATCGTCCTAGCGGGAGTTCCCCAGATACGCAGTATTTT
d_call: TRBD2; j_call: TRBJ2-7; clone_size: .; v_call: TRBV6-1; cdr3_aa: CASSERVAGVVEQYF; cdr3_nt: TGTGCCAGCAGTGAAAGGGTAGCGGGAGTAGTCGAGCAGTACTTC
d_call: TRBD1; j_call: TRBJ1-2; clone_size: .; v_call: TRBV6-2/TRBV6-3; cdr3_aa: CASSYEQGAYGYTF; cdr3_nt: TGTGCCAGCAGTTACGAGCAGGGGGCCTATGGCTACACCTTC
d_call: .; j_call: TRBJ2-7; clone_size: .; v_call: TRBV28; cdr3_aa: CASSLLTGLLSYEQYF; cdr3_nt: TGTGCCAGCAGTTTATTAACGGGACTTCTCTCCTACGAGCAGTACTTC
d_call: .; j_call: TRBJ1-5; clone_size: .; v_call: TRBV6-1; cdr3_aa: CASSEQGSSNQPQHF; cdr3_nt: TGTGCCAGCAGTGAACAGGGGTCCAGCAATCAGCCCCAGCATTTT
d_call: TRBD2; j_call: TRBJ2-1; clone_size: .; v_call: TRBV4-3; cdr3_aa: CASSLAGVNEQFF; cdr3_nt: TGCGCCAGCAGCCTAGCGGGAGTCAATGAGCAGTTCTTC
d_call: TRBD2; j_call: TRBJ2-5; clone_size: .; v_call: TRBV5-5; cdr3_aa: CASSMELAGGSETQYF; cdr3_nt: TGTGCCAGCAGCATGGAACTAGCGGGAGGATCGGAGACCCAGTACTTC
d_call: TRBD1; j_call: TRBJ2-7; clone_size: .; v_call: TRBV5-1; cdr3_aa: CASSPTGGVGSYEQYF; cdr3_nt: TGCGCCAGCAGCCCAACAGGGGGCGTAGGTTCGTACGAGCAGTACTTC
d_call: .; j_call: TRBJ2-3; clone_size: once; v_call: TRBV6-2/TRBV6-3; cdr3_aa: CASSYGVRTDTQYF; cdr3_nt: TGTGCCAGCAGTTACGGAGTGCGCACAGATACGCAGTATTTT
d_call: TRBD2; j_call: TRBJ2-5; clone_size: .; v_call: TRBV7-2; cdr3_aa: CASSLNSGLAAETQYF; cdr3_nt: TGTGCCAGCAGCTTAAACTCGGGACTAGCGGCGGAGACCCAGTACTTC
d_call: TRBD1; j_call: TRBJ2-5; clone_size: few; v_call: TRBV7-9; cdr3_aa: CASSRRTGGVETQYF; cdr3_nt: TGTGCCAGCAGCAGAAGGACAGGGGGCGTAGAGACCCAGTACTTC
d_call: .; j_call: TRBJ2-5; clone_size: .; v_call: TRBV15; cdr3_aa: CATSRETQGQETQYF; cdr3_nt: TGTGCCACCAGCAGAGAGACCCAGGGACAAGAGACCCAGTACTTC
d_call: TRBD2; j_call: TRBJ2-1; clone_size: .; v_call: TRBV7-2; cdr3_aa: CASSLYYGRSDEQFF; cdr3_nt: TGTGCCAGCAGCTTATACTACGGGAGGAGCGATGAGCAGTTCTTC
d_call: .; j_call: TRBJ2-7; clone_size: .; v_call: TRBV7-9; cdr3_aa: CASSSGKTGYYEQYF; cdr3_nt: TGTGCCAGCAGCTCAGGGAAGACAGGATACTACGAGCAGTACTTC
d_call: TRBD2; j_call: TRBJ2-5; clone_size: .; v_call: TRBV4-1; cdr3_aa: CASSPGPGTSGNYQETQYF; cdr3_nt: TGCGCCAGCAGCCCTGGGCCCGGGACTAGCGGGAACTACCAAGAGACCCAGTACTTC
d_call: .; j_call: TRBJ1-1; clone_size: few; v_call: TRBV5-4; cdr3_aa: CASSPTSGTEAFF; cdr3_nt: TGTGCCAGCAGCCCAACTTCCGGGACAGAAGCTTTCTTT